This T cell receptor (beta chain) was profiled in a study of blood T cell repertoires in COVID-19. Sequencing was performed with immunoSEQ multiplex PCR; in TCRdb, only in-frame clones are kept and a portion is missing. This sample has about 390,000 clones, with about 87% found just once. The table lists this clone with a count of one. The V gene's germline CDR1 is SGDLS and CDR2 YYNGEE. V shed 3 bases and J shed 3 bases, with 12 bases lying between them. The CDR3 has 14 amino acids. This receptor was taken from an older woman with COVID-19, enrolled during active disease. The rearrangement uses TRBV9 and TRBJ1-1; possible D gene TRBD1, 6 bases. The sample taken for sequencing was peripheral blood. As DNA, the CDR3 is TGTGCCAGCAGCGGGGGTACAGGGTACACTGAAGCTTTCTTT. It yields the protein CASSGGTGYTEAFF. Looking up the rest from reference TRBV9 and TRBJ1-1 gives the full variable domain: DSGVTQTPKHLITATGQRVTLRCSPRSGDLSVYWYQQSLDQGLQFLIQYYNGEERAKGNILERFSAQQFPDLHSELNLSSLELGDSALYFCASSGGTGYTEAFFGQGTRLTVV.